Shown below are 20 T cell receptor beta chains from a single sample sequenced in a study of shared clonotypes between healthy human individuals. The repertoire was sequenced with immunoSEQ multiplex PCR; TCRdb's copy has only in-frame clones and lacks some. The sample consists of hundreds of thousands of clones, around three quarters of them appearing once. The sequenced sample consisted of PBMCs. The source of these receptors is a woman aged 35 to 49 in good health. Some clones in this sample may be carry-over from other donors' samples.

This clone appeared a few times. Other nucleotide sequences in the sample specify the same CDR3. The rearrangement joins TRBV4-1 to TRBJ2-1; 7 bases match TRBD1. There are 16 residues in the CDR3. The ends lost 0 bases at V and 2 bases at J; junction bases unmatched: 4. Germline CDR1 MGHRA, CDR2 YSYEKL. In DNA, the CDR3 is TGCGCCAGCAGCCAAGATCCGGGACAGCCCTACAATGAGCAGTTCTTC. Its protein product is CASSQDPGQPYNEQFF.

This rearrangement joins TRBV19 to TRBJ2-7; 9 bases map to TRBD2. The CDR3 loop spans 16 amino acids. V lost 7 bases to trimming and J lost 6 bases; unmatched junction nucleotides: 16. The V gene's germline CDR1 is LNHDA and CDR2 SQIVND (reference sequence). In DNA, the CDR3 is TGTGCCAGTAACTCCGGACTAGCGAGTAAGAATGGCGAGCAGTACTTC. Translated: CASNSGLASKNGEQYF.

Concerning this clone: The junction and the germline gene differ at one end; a read error may be behind it. The chain joins TRBV29-1 to TRBJ2-7; 8 bases are shared with TRBD2. This CDR3 is 13 amino acids long. Germline V gene sequence: CDR1 SQVTM, CDR2 ANQGSEA. CDR3 residues: CSVEGGGNYEQYF. CDR3 bases: TGCAGCGTCGAAGGCGGGGGGAACTACGAGCAGTACTTC.

In the case of this clone: This sample also contains other DNA sequences that code for the same CDR3. The V gene is TRBV2, the J gene TRBJ1-1; the match to TRBD1 covers 7 bases. J was trimmed by 1 base and V by 9 bases; bases with no gene match: 5. CDR1 and CDR2 (germline): SNHLY, FYNNEI. The length of the CDR3 is 13 residues. CDR3 sequence: CASSRTGNTEAFF. In nucleotides, the CDR3 is TGTGCCAGTAGCCGGACAGGGAACACTGAAGCTTTCTTT.

On this clone: It is likely a read error: a sequence one base away is far more abundant. This chain connects TRBV9 to TRBJ2-5; 11 bases align to TRBD2. The CDR3 is 14 residues long. Germline assignment: CDR1 SGDLS and CDR2 YYNGEE. CDR3 sequence (DNA): TGTGCCAGCAGCGTAGGTAGCGGGAGGGAAGAGCAGGACTTC. Its translation: CASSVGSGREEQDF.

The V gene is TRBV4-1, the J gene TRBJ1-4; D is ambiguous. CDR1 MGHRA and CDR2 YSYEKL come from the germline V gene. The ends were cut back, 3 bases at V and 7 bases at J, with 15 bases in the middle. The CDR3 has 15 residues. The CDR3 here is CASSHPPAGSEKLFF. In DNA form, the CDR3 reads TGCGCCAGCAGCCATCCCCCGGCGGGCAGTGAAAAACTGTTTTTT.

As concerns this clone: Only one base separates this from a far larger clonotype, so it likely reflects a read error. The sample has other DNA sequences that encode this CDR3 too. The rearrangement uses TRBV5-6 and TRBJ1-2; a weak D match, TRBD1 (6 bases). Germline V CDR1 and CDR2: SGHDT, YYEEEE. The CDR3 has 13 amino acids. This chain's CDR3 is CASSFLQGYGYTF. For the CDR3, the DNA is TGCGCCAGCAGCTTCTTACAGGGCTATGGCTACACCTTC.

The chain links TRBV7-9 to TRBJ1-5, with D uncertain. V was shortened by 3 bases and J by 0 bases, with 3 bases between the two germline ends. Germline V CDR1 and CDR2: SEHNR, FQNEAQ (reference sequence). The CDR3 is 13 amino acids. The CDR3 spells CASSFTSNQPQHF. The CDR3 region has the DNA TGTGCCAGCAGCTTCACTAGCAATCAGCCCCAGCATTTT.

This rearrangement joins TRBV10-3 to TRBJ2-3; 7 nucleotides line up with TRBD2. Germline CDR1 ENHRY, CDR2 SYGVKD. The CDR3 sequence is 15 residues long. V was pared by 4 bases and J by 0 bases, with 4 bases of the junction left unmatched. CDR3 sequence: CAISASGASTDTQYF. The CDR3 DNA reads as TGTGCCATCAGTGCAAGCGGGGCTAGCACAGATACGCAGTATTTT.

The rearrangement uses TRBV27 and TRBJ1-2, with 9 bases lining up with TRBD1. Per the germline V gene, CDR1 is MNHEY and CDR2 is SMNVEV (reference sequence). CDR3 length equals 16 residues. The ends lost 8 bases at V and 7 bases at J; junction bases unmatched: 17. This chain's CDR3 is CASSAYRGRFDGGYTF. The DNA for the CDR3 is TGTGCCAGCTCAGCGTACAGGGGGCGATTTGATGGTGGCTACACCTTC.

The genes are TRBV4-1 and TRBJ2-2, with TRBD2 matching 7 bases. V was clipped by 4 bases and J by 7 bases; unmatched bases: 9. CDR3 size: 15 residues. Germline-derived CDR1 and CDR2 are MGHRA and YSYEKL. CDR3 amino acids: CASSRVGGPIGELFF. CDR3 sequence (DNA): TGCGCCAGCAGCCGTGTGGGAGGGCCGATCGGGGAGCTGTTTTTT.

This clone was picked up one time. This chain links TRBV9 with TRBJ1-4; 9 nucleotides agree with TRBD1. Looked up from germline, CDR1 is SGDLS and CDR2 is YYNGEE. V gave up 0 bases and J gave up 7 bases; unmatched junction bases: 1. This CDR3 has 14 amino acids. The CDR3 here is CASSVGDRVEKLFF. In DNA form, the CDR3 reads TGTGCCAGCAGCGTAGGGGACAGGGTTGAAAAACTGTTTTTT.

The chain carries TRBV10-3 and TRBJ1-1, with TRBD1 identical over 11 bases. Per germline, CDR1 ENHRY and CDR2 SYGVKD. Trimming cost V 7 bases and J 1 base; bases outside gene matches: 8. The CDR3 contains 16 residues. CDR3 loop: CAIMRTGGTGNTEAFF. The DNA of the CDR3 is TGTGCCATCATGAGGACAGGGGGCACGGGGAACACTGAAGCTTTCTTT.

V is TRBV5-4 and J is TRBJ1-2; a possible D gene is TRBD1 (5 bases). The CDR3 is 14 amino acids. Trimming removed 3 bases from V and 3 bases from J, with 12 bases in between. Germline lookup yields CDR1 SGHNT and CDR2 YYREEE (reference sequence). The CDR3 region is CASSWEDRYYGYTF. The CDR3 DNA is TGTGCCAGCAGCTGGGAAGACAGATACTATGGCTACACCTTC.

This clone was observed a few times. The chain couples TRBV5-6 to TRBJ2-7, with TRBD2 matching 7 bases. Germline values: CDR1 SGHDT, CDR2 YYEEEE. The V segment lost 1 base and the J segment 2 bases; nucleotides outside the gene matches: 9. The CDR3 spans 16 residues. The CDR3 DNA reads TGTGCCAGCAGCTTGACCAGGCCTAGCGGAACCTACGAGCAGTACTTC. This encodes CASSLTRPSGTYEQYF.

The chain uses TRBV5-1 and TRBJ2-7; tentative D call: TRBD1 (5 bases). Trimming shortened V by 2 bases and J by 3 bases, and 15 bases separated the two germline ends. This CDR3 has 15 residues. Per germline, CDR1 SGHRS and CDR2 YFSETQ. CDR3 sequence (DNA): TGCGCCAGCAGCTTCGGTCCGCAGGGTAACTACGAGCAGTACTTC. Translated: CASSFGPQGNYEQYF. Together with reference TRBV5-1 and TRBJ2-7, the CDR3 gives the full variable domain: KAGVTQTPRYLIKTRGQQVTLSCSPISGHRSVSWYQQTPGQGLQFLFEYFSETQRNKGNFPGRFSGRQFSNSRSEMNVSTLELGDSALYLCASSFGPQGNYEQYFGPGTRLTVT.

This clone was seen just once. The gene calls are TRBV4-1 and TRBJ1-2; D is unclear. V lost 1 base to trimming and J lost 5 bases, with 17 bases between them. The CDR3 is 16 residues long. CDR1 MGHRA and CDR2 YSYEKL come from the germline V gene. The CDR3 nucleotides read TGCGCCAGCAGCCAAGCGTACACCAATGAGAAGTATGGCTACACCTTC. It specifies CASSQAYTNEKYGYTF.

The genes are TRBV5-1 and TRBJ2-1; 14 bases agree with TRBD2. V was clipped by 0 bases and J by 8 bases; unmatched bases: 7. This CDR3 comprises 17 residues. Germline lookup yields CDR1 SGHRS and CDR2 YFSETQ. This CDR3 is CASSLGGLAGVLDEQFF. The DNA for the CDR3 is TGCGCCAGCAGCTTGGGGGGACTAGCGGGAGTTCTAGATGAGCAGTTCTTC.

V is TRBV6-1 and J is TRBJ2-5; the D is unclear. Germline CDR1 MNHNS, CDR2 SASEGT. With 8 bases removed from V and 5 bases from J, the gap between germline ends came to 9 bases. The CDR3 has 11 amino acids. As DNA, the CDR3 is TGTGCCAGCGGTACCGGGGAGACCCAGTACTTC. The encoded protein is CASGTGETQYF.

This clone came up a few times. This rearrangement joins TRBV11-2 to TRBJ2-7; D is possibly TRBD1 (5 bases). V lost 0 bases and J lost 4, with 13 bases in between. In germline, CDR1 is SGHAT, CDR2 FQNNGV. The CDR3 is made up of 15 amino acids. The CDR3 region is CASSLDSQGFYEQYF. The DNA for the CDR3 is TGTGCCAGCAGCTTAGATTCTCAGGGTTTTTACGAGCAGTACTTC.